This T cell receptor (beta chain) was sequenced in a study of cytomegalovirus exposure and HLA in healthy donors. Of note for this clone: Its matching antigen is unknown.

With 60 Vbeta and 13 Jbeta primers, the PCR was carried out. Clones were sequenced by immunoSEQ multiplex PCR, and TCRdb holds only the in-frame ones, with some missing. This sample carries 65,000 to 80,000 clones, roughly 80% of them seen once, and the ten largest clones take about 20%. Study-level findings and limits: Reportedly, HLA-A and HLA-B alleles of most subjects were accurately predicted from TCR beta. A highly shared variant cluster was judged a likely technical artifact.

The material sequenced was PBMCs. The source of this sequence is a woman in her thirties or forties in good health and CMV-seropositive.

The DNA of the CDR3 is TGTGCCAGCTGCGGAAACTCAGGGGACGAGCAGTACTTC. Its protein is CASCGNSGDEQYF. The V gene is TRBV18, the J gene TRBJ2-7, with a tentative D call TRBD1 (6 bases). The V end was cut by 7 bases, the J end by 5 bases, with 15 bases between. CDR1 KGHSH and CDR2 LQKENI come from the germline V gene. CDR3 size: 13 residues.